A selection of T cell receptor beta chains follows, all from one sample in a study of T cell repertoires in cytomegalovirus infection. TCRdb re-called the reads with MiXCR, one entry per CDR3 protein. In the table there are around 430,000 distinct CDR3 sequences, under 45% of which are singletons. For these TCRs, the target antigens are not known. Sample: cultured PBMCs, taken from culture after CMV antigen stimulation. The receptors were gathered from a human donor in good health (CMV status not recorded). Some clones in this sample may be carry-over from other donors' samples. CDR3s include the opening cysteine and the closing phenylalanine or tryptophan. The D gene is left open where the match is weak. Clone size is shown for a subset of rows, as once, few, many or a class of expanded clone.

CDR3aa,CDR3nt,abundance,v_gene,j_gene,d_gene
CSATNPPGQRETQYF,TGCAGTGCCACAAATCCTCCGGGACAGCGGGAGACCCAGTACTTC,few,TRBV20-1,TRBJ2-5,TRBD1
CASSPDRGETYEQYF,TGTGCCAGCAGCCCCGACAGGGGGGAAACGTACGAGCAGTACTTC,NA,TRBV7-2,TRBJ2-7,TRBD1
CTSSYGTGVGQPQHF,TGTACCAGCAGCTACGGGACAGGGGTGGGTCAGCCCCAGCATTTT,once,TRBV7-6,TRBJ1-5,TRBD1
CASSFYPRDRMEKLFF,TGTGCCAGCAGCTTTTACCCGAGGGACAGGATGGAAAAACTGTTTTTT,many,TRBV7-8,TRBJ1-4,TRBD1
CASSQGQGLGTEAFF,TGCGCCAGCAGCCAGGGCCAGGGGTTAGGGACTGAAGCTTTCTTT,NA,TRBV4-3,TRBJ1-1,NA
CASSQDRADSAGGLNYGYTF,TGTGCCAGCAGCCAAGATCGGGCCGACAGCGCTGGGGGCCTAAACTATGGCTACACCTTC,NA,TRBV4-2,TRBJ1-2,NA
CASSQESLGVAGGSTDTQYF,TGCGCCAGCAGCCAAGAATCCCTCGGAGTAGCGGGAGGGTCCACAGATACGCAGTATTTT,NA,TRBV4-3,TRBJ2-3,TRBD2
CASSLVIGDRGYTF,TGTGCCAGCAGCTTAGTTATAGGGGATCGGGGCTACACCTTC,once,TRBV7-8,TRBJ1-2,NA
CASTLGTSGEQYF,TGTGCCAGCACCCTCGGGACTAGCGGCGAGCAGTACTTC,NA,TRBV11-2,TRBJ2-7,TRBD2
CASSSGPASNEQYF,TGTGCCAGCAGCTCGGGACCAGCGAGCAACGAGCAGTACTTC,few,TRBV7-2,TRBJ2-7,NA
CASSSPGLDGYTF,TGTGCCAGCAGCTCCCCAGGGTTAGATGGCTACACCTTC,NA,TRBV5-6,TRBJ1-2,NA
CASSDDRMSGDSNQPQHF,TGTGCCAGCAGTGACGACAGAATGTCAGGAGATAGCAATCAGCCCCAGCATTTT,NA,TRBV2,TRBJ1-5,NA
CSASLGGGWTGELFF,TGCAGTGCTAGCTTAGGCGGAGGTTGGACCGGGGAGCTGTTTTTT,once,TRBV20-1,TRBJ2-2,NA
CASSSPDADTEAFF,TGTGCCAGCAGCTCCCCGGATGCGGACACTGAAGCTTTCTTT,NA,TRBV5-5,TRBJ1-1,NA
CASSIGRVEKLFF,TGTGCCAGCAGCATCGGACGGGTAGAAAAACTGTTTTTT,NA,TRBV11-2,TRBJ1-4,NA